These 5 T cell receptor beta chains were sequenced from one sample in a study of blood T cell repertoires in COVID-19. Clones were read by immunoSEQ multiplex PCR, and TCRdb kept only the in-frame ones, dropping some. The repertoire consists of approximately 150,000 clones, with roughly 80% occurring once and the leading ten covering around 3.7%. The specimen was peripheral blood. The receptor set was obtained from a man aged 65-85 years who had recovered from COVID-19.

The rearrangement joins TRBV11-2 to TRBJ2-1; D remains ambiguous. Between the trimmed V and J ends, which lost 0 bases and 0 bases, there was a span of 9 bases. This CDR3 is 16 amino acids long. Germline-derived CDR1 and CDR2 are SGHAT and FQNNGV. The CDR3 sequence is CASSLDSESSYNEQFF. The CDR3 nucleotides are TGTGCCAGCAGCTTAGACTCAGAAAGCTCCTACAATGAGCAGTTCTTC.

The chain has TRBV7-9 and TRBJ2-7, with 7 bases aligning to TRBD2. V was clipped by 2 bases and J by 2 bases; unmatched bases: 6. Germline values: CDR1 SEHNR, CDR2 FQNEAQ (reference sequence). The CDR3 consists of 15 residues. The CDR3 DNA reads as TGTGCCAGCAGCTTACCTAGCGGAGGAACCTACGAGCAGTACTTC. Its translation is CASSLPSGGTYEQYF.

This chain connects TRBV27 to TRBJ2-3; D perhaps matches TRBD1 (6 bases). Germline CDR1 is MNHEY and CDR2 is SMNVEV (reference sequence). The CDR3 length is 17 residues. V lost 5 bases and J lost 5, with 23 bases in between. The CDR3 sequence is CASSPARQARTLDTQYF. The CDR3 region has the DNA TGTGCCAGCAGTCCAGCCCGACAGGCGAGAACCTTAGATACGCAGTATTTT.

This clone has only one observation. CDR3 protein: CASSLGAGQPQHF. The CDR3 nucleotides read TGTGCCAGCAGCTTGGGTGCAGGGCAGCCCCAGCATTTT. The chain joins TRBV11-2 to TRBJ1-5; D is perhaps TRBD1 (5 bases). V dropped 3 bases and J dropped 7 bases, with 10 bases sitting between them. The CDR3 is made up of 13 amino acids. Looked up from germline, CDR1 is SGHAT and CDR2 is FQNNGV.

V is TRBV4-1 and J is TRBJ1-5; D not certain. The V end lost 0 bases, the J end lost 2 bases, and 11 bases lay between the germline ends. In germline, CDR1 is MGHRA, CDR2 YSYEKL. The CDR3 runs to 16 residues. The CDR3 DNA follows: TGCGCCAGCAGCCAAGACACACCGGGAGGCAATCAGCCCCAGCATTTT. It yields the protein CASSQDTPGGNQPQHF.